The 20 T cell receptor beta chains listed next were all sequenced from one sample in a study of OX40 agonist ivuxolimab in advanced cancers. Library generation was performed with the immunoSEQ multiplex PCR assay. Drawn from immuneACCESS, this table holds only the in-frame rearrangements with V and J called that TCRdb kept. Clones are partly lost; checked studies trace under half to an unresolved V gene and leave the rest unexplained. This sample is represented by tens of thousands of clones; around 83% of them were singletons. Clones ranked in the top ten supply over 30% of the sample. The material sequenced was CD4+ or CD8+ T cells sorted from blood, taken in a trial of the OX40 agonist ivuxolimab. These TCRs come from an adult with an advanced solid tumor such as melanoma, head and neck, liver or kidney cancer.

This chain connects TRBV7-2 to TRBJ2-7; TRBD1 agrees at 9 bases. The CDR3 covers 15 residues. The germline CDR1 and CDR2 sequences are SGHTA and FQGNSA. Trimming cost V 3 bases and J 5 bases; bases outside gene matches: 8. The CDR3 reads CASSLAGTGINEQYF. The CDR3 nucleotides read TGTGCCAGCAGCTTGGCCGGGACAGGGATCAACGAGCAGTACTTC.

This sequence joins TRBV25-1 and TRBJ2-1; unclear D gene. V lost 6 bases to trimming and J lost 4 bases, with 16 bases between them. This CDR3 is built from 15 residues. Germline V lookup: CDR1 MGHDK, CDR2 SYGVNS. This chain's CDR3 is CASRPADLIYNEQFF. CDR3 sequence (DNA): TGTGCCAGCAGGCCCGCAGACCTTATTTACAATGAGCAGTTCTTC.

The chain has TRBV7-9 and TRBJ1-2; D unresolved. Germline assignment: CDR1 SEHNR and CDR2 FQNEAQ (reference sequence). The germline V and J ends were trimmed by 0 bases and 8 bases, with 7 bases remaining between them. The length of the CDR3 is 12 residues. The CDR3 sequence: CASSLAPRGYTF. The CDR3 nucleotides are TGTGCCAGCAGCTTAGCGCCACGGGGCTACACCTTC.

This chain connects TRBV10-3 to TRBJ2-1; 9 nucleotides align to TRBD1. The CDR3 length is 14 residues. Germline CDR1 reads ENHRY; CDR2 reads SYGVKD. J lost 8 bases, V lost 5 bases, and 7 bases had no gene match. The CDR3: CAISRTGDRDEQFF. For the CDR3, the DNA is TGTGCCATCAGTCGGACAGGGGACAGGGATGAGCAGTTCTTC.

The chain is built from TRBV5-6 and TRBJ2-1; D is undetermined. Trimming pared 6 bases from V and 4 bases from J, leaving 5 bases between. Germline V gene sequence: CDR1 SGHDT, CDR2 YYEEEE. CDR3 length: 11 residues. CDR3 loop: CASTLYNEQFF. The CDR3 DNA reads as TGTGCCAGCACCTTATACAATGAGCAGTTCTTC.

V is TRBV7-8 and J is TRBJ2-2; 8 nucleotides align to TRBD1. Looked up from germline, CDR1 is SGHVS and CDR2 is FQNEAQ. The V gene end was trimmed by 3 bases and the J gene end by 7 bases; junction bases not matched to a gene: 7. CDR3 length: 15 amino acids. CDR3 bases: TGTGCCAGCAGCTTTCAAAAGACAGGGGTCGGGGAGCTGTTTTTT. Translation gives CASSFQKTGVGELFF.

The chain employs TRBV18 and TRBJ1-5; no reliable D call. CDR3 length equals 17 residues. V was clipped by 6 bases and J by 4 bases, with 22 bases between them. The germline V gene encodes CDR1 KGHSH and CDR2 LQKENI. CDR3 DNA: TGTGCCAGCTCGCCCAAGTGGTATAGGGATCCTAATCAGCCCCAGCATTTT. Translating it yields CASSPKWYRDPNQPQHF. Complete variable domain (other parts from reference TRBV18 and TRBJ1-5): NAGVMQNPRHLVRRRGQEARLRCSPMKGHSHVYWYRQLPEEGLKFMVYLQKENIIDESGMPKERFSAEFPKEGPSILRIQQVVRGDSAAYFCASSPKWYRDPNQPQHFGDGTRLSIL.

J is TRBJ2-1 and V is TRBV9; D is uncertain. Trimming shortened V by 1 base and J by 4 bases, and 9 bases separated the two germline ends. This CDR3 spans 14 amino acids. Per germline, CDR1 SGDLS and CDR2 YYNGEE. In nucleotides, the CDR3 is TGTGCCAGCAGCGTAAGTTCAGTTTACAATGAGCAGTTCTTC. This codes for CASSVSSVYNEQFF.

The V call is TRBV5-5, the J call TRBJ2-1; TRBD2 agrees at 8 bases. Trimming cost V 1 base and J 8 bases; bases outside gene matches: 11. Germline lookup yields CDR1 SGHKS and CDR2 YYEKEE (reference sequence). The CDR3 contains 16 residues. CDR3 coding DNA: TGTGCCAGCAGCTTGTTAGGCGGGGGGAACCCCGATGAGCAGTTCTTC. Amino acid sequence: CASSLLGGGNPDEQFF.

The V and J genes are TRBV5-1 and TRBJ1-1; D is perhaps TRBD1 (5 bases). Germline CDR1 and CDR2: SGHRS and YFSETQ. Trimming stripped 0 bases from V and 4 bases from J, with 13 bases between. The CDR3 sequence is 15 residues long. CDR3: CASSLVPGTGTEAFF. For the CDR3, the DNA is TGCGCCAGCAGCTTGGTGCCAGGGACGGGCACTGAAGCTTTCTTT.

The J gene is TRBJ2-1, the V gene TRBV10-3, with D possibly TRBD2 on 5 matching bases. In germline, CDR1 is ENHRY, CDR2 SYGVKD. With 0 bases removed from V and 0 bases from J, the gap between germline ends came to 9 bases. The CDR3 is made up of 16 amino acids. Here the CDR3 DNA reads TGTGCCATCAGTGAGTCTACGGGGAACTCCTACAATGAGCAGTTCTTC. This codes for CAISESTGNSYNEQFF.

This clone appeared a few times. The rearrangement uses TRBV19 and TRBJ1-5; D is unresolved. V was clipped by 9 bases and J by 3 bases, with 15 bases between them. The V gene's germline CDR1 is LNHDA and CDR2 SQIVND (reference sequence). CDR3 length equals 14 residues. CDR3 sequence (DNA): TGTGCCAGCTCACCGGGCGTCCACAATCAGCCCCAGCATTTT. Translation gives CASSPGVHNQPQHF.

The CDR3 sequence: CASRAGANTDTQYF. The CDR3 nucleotides read TGTGCCAGCCGGGCGGGGGCCAACACAGATACGCAGTATTTT. The chain recombines TRBV2 with TRBJ2-3; weak D call: TRBD2 (7 bases). V was clipped by 8 bases and J by 2 bases, with 14 bases between them. This CDR3 has 14 amino acids. The germline gives CDR1 SNHLY, CDR2 FYNNEI. The variable domain in full, with the rest retrieved from reference TRBV2 and TRBJ2-3, is EPEVTQTPSHQVTQMGQEVILRCVPISNHLYFYWYRQILGQKVEFLVSFYNNEISEKSEIFDDQFSVERPDGSNFTLKIRSTKLEDSAMYFCASRAGANTDTQYFGPGTRLTVL.

The V and J genes are TRBV4-2 and TRBJ1-5, with 8 bases matching TRBD1. The CDR3 has 16 amino acids. Per germline, CDR1 LGHNA and CDR2 YNFKEQ. V was pared by 1 base and J by 4 bases, with 6 bases of the junction left unmatched. CDR3: CASSQATQGANQPQHF. In nucleotides, the CDR3 is TGTGCCAGCAGCCAAGCTACCCAGGGGGCTAATCAGCCCCAGCATTTT.

The table lists this clone with a count of one. Since no conserved phenylalanine or tryptophan closes the CDR3, a read error is the likely cause. The chain is built from TRBV7-2 and TRBJ1-2, with D possibly being TRBD1 (6 bases). The germline V and J ends were trimmed by 1 base and 5 bases, with 14 bases remaining between them. This CDR3 spans 15 amino acids. Germline V gene lookup returns CDR1 SGHTA and CDR2 FQGNSA. The CDR3 region is CASSLDGGAKYGYTL. CDR3 DNA sequence: TGTGCCAGCAGCTTAGATGGGGGGGCCAAATATGGCTACACCCTC.

V and J are TRBV6-1 and TRBJ2-7; D remains unclear. CDR1 is MNHNS and CDR2 is SASEGT in the germline V gene. CDR3 size: 11 residues. V gave up 3 bases and J gave up 4 bases, with 4 bases separating them. Written as DNA, the CDR3 is TGTGCCAGCAGTGAGGGGTACGAGCAGTACTTC. This gives the protein CASSEGYEQYF.

For this clone: Other nucleotide sequences in the sample specify the same CDR3. The chain has TRBV6-5 and TRBJ2-5; 9 positions agree with TRBD2. V shed 6 bases, J shed 3 bases, and the junction held 2 bases outside the gene matches. Germline CDR1 is MNHEY and CDR2 is SVGAGI. The CDR3 totals 13 residues. The CDR3 nucleotides are TGTGCCAGCAGAGGGACTAGCAAAGAGACCCAGTACTTC. Amino acids: CASRGTSKETQYF.

The CDR3 region has the DNA TGTGCCAGCAGTTTATTCGGACAGGGGGCGGGAAACACCATATATTTT. Its protein is CASSLFGQGAGNTIYF. J is TRBJ1-3 and V is TRBV28, with 11 bases fitting TRBD1. Germline-derived CDR1 and CDR2 are MDHEN and SYDVKM. The CDR3 has 16 residues. J was trimmed by 4 bases and V by 1 base; bases with no gene match: 3. Looking up the rest from reference TRBV28 and TRBJ1-3 gives the full variable domain: DVKVTQSSRYLVKRTGEKVFLECVQDMDHENMFWYRQDPGLGLRLIYFSYDVKMKEKGDIPEGYSVSREKKERFSLILESASTNQTSMYLCASSLFGQGAGNTIYFGEGSWLTVV.

The chain has TRBV12-5 and TRBJ2-5; 8 bases align to TRBD1. The J call may not be correct, given that the DNA end is closer to TRBJ2-7. There are 17 residues in the CDR3. Germline V gene sequence: CDR1 LGHNT, CDR2 FRNRAP. The CDR3 DNA reads TGTGCTAGTGGTTTGGTATCAGGGGGCAGGTGGACCTACGAGCAGTACTTC. Translated: CASGLVSGGRWTYEQYF.

The J gene is TRBJ2-1, the V gene TRBV5-3, with 14 bases fitting TRBD2. TRBV5-3 is treated as an ORF (open reading frame) with a function not yet certain. This CDR3 comprises 16 residues. V lost 3 bases, J lost 2 bases, and 1 base stayed unmatched. CDR3 in DNA: TGTGCCAGAAGCTCGACTAGCGGGGGGGCCTACAATGAGCAGTTCTTC. Protein sequence: CARSSTSGGAYNEQFF.